One sample yielded the 23 T cell receptor beta chains listed below, sequenced in a study of identical twins. Via MiXCR, TCRdb re-called the 5' RACE reads, giving one row per CDR3 protein. The top ten clones hold 0.98% of a sample with about 700,000 distinct CDR3 sequences, 8.6% of them seen once. The same data also went into a second study, on yellow fever vaccine responses in identical twins.

The sample was PBMCs. These receptors came from a woman under 30 in good health.

This clonotype occurred many times. The gene calls are TRBV20-1 and TRBJ2-3, with 13 bases that match TRBD2. This CDR3 has 16 residues. In germline, CDR1 is DFQATT, CDR2 SNEGSKA (reference sequence). The trim removed 0 bases at V and 4 bases at J, leaving 4 bases unmatched. CDR3 in amino acids: CSARDWTSGSSDTQYF. The CDR3 bases are TGCAGTGCTAGAGATTGGACTAGCGGGAGTTCAGATACGCAGTATTTT.

The chain carries TRBV7-8 and TRBJ1-1; D is uncertain. CDR1 SGHVS and CDR2 FQNEAQ come from the germline V gene. The CDR3 runs to 14 residues. Trimming cost V 2 bases and J 1 base, with 8 bases left between them. The CDR3 DNA reads as TGTGCCAGCAGCTTAAATTGGGGGAACACTGAAGCTTTCTTT. This gives the protein CASSLNWGNTEAFF.

This clonotype was recorded at least ten times. The rearrangement joins TRBV28 to TRBJ1-2; D not certain. The CDR3 length is 16 residues. Germline V CDR1 and CDR2: MDHEN, SYDVKM. The V end was cut by 4 bases, the J end by 4 bases, with 19 bases between. Here the CDR3 DNA reads TGTGCCAGCAGTTGGTACCCAACCGTCGAGGCCTATGGCTACACCTTC. It encodes CASSWYPTVEAYGYTF.

Many counts were recorded for this clonotype. The chain uses TRBV6-1 and TRBJ2-3; no clear D gene. The ends were cut back, 8 bases at V and 4 bases at J, with 25 bases in the middle. The CDR3 is 17 amino acids. Germline lookup yields CDR1 MNHNS and CDR2 SASEGT. DNA for the CDR3: TGTGCCAGCCCTCAGCGTGGGGATACCCCGGTAGCAGATACGCAGTATTTT. This codes for CASPQRGDTPVADTQYF.

This clonotype was counted many times. The V and J genes are TRBV20-1 and TRBJ2-7; 8 nucleotides match TRBD1. This CDR3 comprises 15 residues. V lost 0 bases and J lost 3; bases outside the gene matches: 7. Germline-derived CDR1 and CDR2 are DFQATT and SNEGSKA (reference sequence). CDR3 region: CSARERQGIIYEQYF. The CDR3 bases are TGCAGTGCTAGAGAAAGACAGGGGATTATCTACGAGCAGTACTTC.

This clonotype has more than one count but fewer than ten. This chain joins TRBV5-1 and TRBJ2-1, with a weak D call TRBD1 (6 bases). The V and J ends lost 0 bases and 10 bases respectively, with 11 bases between them. The CDR3 is 13 amino acids. Germline-derived CDR1 and CDR2 are SGHRS and YFSETQ. CDR3 region: CASSLGQVREQFF. The CDR3 region has the DNA TGCGCCAGCAGCTTGGGACAGGTTCGGGAGCAGTTCTTC.

This clonotype was detected ten times or more. V is TRBV9 and J is TRBJ2-6; no clear D gene. Germline V gene sequence: CDR1 SGDLS, CDR2 YYNGEE. Trimming cost V 0 bases and J 2 bases, with 6 bases left between them. The CDR3 is 15 residues long. The CDR3 bases are TGTGCCAGCAGCGTAGGTCCGGCTGGGGCCAACGTCCTGACTTTC. It encodes CASSVGPAGANVLTF.

This clonotype came up a few times. The chain joins TRBV28 to TRBJ2-3; maybe TRBD1 (6 bases). The CDR3 spans 15 residues. V shed 6 bases and J shed 1 base, with 14 bases lying between them. The V gene's germline CDR1 is MDHEN and CDR2 SYDVKM. The CDR3 region is CASSAPDRRTDTQYF. DNA of the CDR3: TGTGCCAGCAGCGCTCCGGACAGACGCACAGATACGCAGTATTTT.

The J gene is TRBJ2-7, the V gene TRBV20-1; 10 bases agree with TRBD2. Germline-derived CDR1 and CDR2 are DFQATT and SNEGSKA (reference sequence). The CDR3 has 14 amino acids. V lost 4 bases, J lost 5 bases, and 8 bases stayed unmatched. CDR3 protein: CSATQGLASHEQYF. In DNA, the CDR3 is TGCAGTGCTACTCAGGGACTAGCGAGCCACGAGCAGTACTTC.

The J gene is TRBJ2-7, the V gene TRBV7-2, with D possibly TRBD2 on 6 matching bases. V was trimmed by 1 base and J by 1 base, leaving 14 bases between them. Germline CDR1 is SGHTA and CDR2 is FQGNSA. The CDR3 spans 16 residues. Written as DNA, the CDR3 is TGTGCCAGCAGCTTAGTATCTGGACTACCTTCCTACGAGCAGTACTTC. This gives the protein CASSLVSGLPSYEQYF.

J is TRBJ2-3 and V is TRBV10-3; maybe TRBD2 (5 bases). The V end lost 4 bases, the J end lost 0 bases, and 8 bases lay between the germline ends. From germline, CDR1 is ENHRY and CDR2 SYGVKD. This CDR3 has 14 amino acids. Here the CDR3 DNA reads TGTGCCATCAGTGGGACTTCTAGCACAGATACGCAGTATTTT. It specifies CAISGTSSTDTQYF.

This clonotype was detected only a few times. This rearrangement joins TRBV7-6 to TRBJ1-1; D gene uncertain. The germline V gene has CDR1 SGHVS and CDR2 FNYEAQ. The V and J ends lost 1 base and 0 bases respectively, with 15 bases between them. The CDR3 contains 17 residues. CDR3 loop: CASSLVLGKPMNTEAFF. The CDR3 nucleotides read TGTGCCAGCAGCTTAGTTCTGGGAAAACCTATGAACACTGAAGCTTTCTTT.

This clonotype occurred a few times. The chain has TRBV3-1 and TRBJ2-1; maybe TRBD2 (6 bases). Between the trimmed V and J ends, which lost 0 bases and 10 bases, there was a span of 13 bases. The CDR3 sequence is 14 residues long. Germline-derived CDR1 and CDR2 are LGHDT and YNNKEL (reference sequence). CDR3 coding DNA: TGTGCCAGCAGCCAAGAGGGACTGCAAGGGGAGCAGTTCTTC. Its translation: CASSQEGLQGEQFF.

This clonotype was seen repeatedly, ten times or more. The V and J genes are TRBV4-2 and TRBJ1-2; perhaps TRBD1 as D (6 bases). Germline assignment: CDR1 LGHNA and CDR2 YNFKEQ. Trimming took 3 bases from V and 3 from J, leaving 11 bases between them. The CDR3 covers 14 residues. The CDR3 protein is CASSHRGLDYGYTF. The DNA for the CDR3 is TGTGCCAGCAGCCACCGGGGGCTAGACTATGGCTACACCTTC.

At least ten counts were recorded for this clonotype. The chain employs TRBV29-1 and TRBJ2-7; D is tentatively TRBD1 or TRBD2 (5 bases each). The CDR3 spans 14 residues. V lost 4 bases and J lost 4, with 17 bases in between. Germline-derived CDR1 and CDR2 are SQVTM and ANQGSEA. CDR3 DNA: TGCAGCGTTGTTTTCGACAGTTCGGGATACGAGCAGTACTTC. Its protein product is CSVVFDSSGYEQYF.

This clonotype was seen more than once but under ten times. The chain combines TRBV29-1 with TRBJ1-6; maybe TRBD1 (5 bases). The CDR3 consists of 13 residues. V was cut by 4 bases and J by 8 bases, with 12 bases left in between. From germline, CDR1 is SQVTM and CDR2 ANQGSEA. CDR3 sequence: CSVGRGPDSPLHF. The CDR3 DNA reads TGCAGCGTTGGGAGGGGACCCGATTCACCCCTCCACTTT.

This clonotype was seen many times. The chain's CDR3 is CASSQIATGEQFF. In DNA, the CDR3 is TGTGCCAGCAGCCAAATCGCGACTGGGGAGCAGTTCTTC. The chain has TRBV4-2 and TRBJ2-1; D gene uncertain. Germline V CDR1 and CDR2: LGHNA, YNFKEQ. The CDR3 is made up of 13 amino acids. V lost 2 bases, J lost 10 bases, and 12 bases lay in between.

This clonotype was detected a few times. V and J are TRBV12-3 or TRBV12-4 and TRBJ2-7; TRBD1 aligns across 7 bases. This CDR3 comprises 14 residues. The V segment lost 5 bases and the J segment 2 bases; nucleotides outside the gene matches: 6. Here the CDR3 reads CASSRFRGTYEQYF. The CDR3 DNA is TGTGCCAGCAGTCGATTCAGGGGGACCTACGAGCAGTACTTC.

The chain combines TRBV14 with TRBJ1-5; no clear D gene. V was cut by 3 bases and J by 6 bases, with 9 bases left in between. Germline V lookup: CDR1 SGHDN, CDR2 FVKESK. This CDR3 comprises 13 residues. The CDR3: CASSHRGGQPQHF. The CDR3 DNA sequence: TGTGCCAGCAGCCACCGGGGAGGTCAGCCCCAGCATTTT.

The table lists this clonotype with a few counts. The chain is built from TRBV20-1 and TRBJ2-7, with TRBD2 identical over 9 bases. The CDR3 contains 14 residues. Germline V CDR1 and CDR2: DFQATT, SNEGSKA (reference sequence). With V trimmed by 8 bases and J by 2 bases, 10 bases remained unmatched. CDR3 residues: CSLSGTSITYEQYF. CDR3 nucleotide sequence: TGCAGTCTATCCGGGACTAGCATCACCTACGAGCAGTACTTC.

This clonotype was observed a handful of times. V gene TRBV29-1 combines with J gene TRBJ2-7; 7 bases agree with TRBD2. Trimming removed 4 bases from V and 6 bases from J; junction bases left unmatched: 12. This CDR3 spans 14 amino acids. Germline CDR1 reads SQVTM; CDR2 reads ANQGSEA. The CDR3 DNA reads as TGCAGCGTTGCTCCTAGCGGAGGTAAGGGCGAGCAGTACTTC. Translated: CSVAPSGGKGEQYF.

This clonotype was picked up many times. The V and J genes are TRBV20-1 and TRBJ2-5; D perhaps matches TRBD1 (5 bases). Trimming removed 7 bases from V and 3 bases from J, with 9 bases in between. Germline V gene lookup returns CDR1 DFQATT and CDR2 SNEGSKA (reference sequence). The CDR3 contains 11 residues. The CDR3 loop reads CSGAGKETQYF. Here the CDR3 DNA reads TGCAGTGGGGCAGGGAAAGAGACCCAGTACTTC.

This clonotype was detected only a few times. V and J are TRBV6-5 and TRBJ1-1; no definite D call. V lost 2 bases and J 3 bases, leaving 13 bases between the germline ends. Germline loops: CDR1 MNHEY, CDR2 SVGAGI. The CDR3 runs 15 residues. In DNA, the CDR3 is TGTGCCAGCAGTTACGCGAGACGCCTCCACACTGAAGCTTTCTTT. The encoded protein is CASSYARRLHTEAFF.